The 24 T cell receptor beta chains below come from one sample, sequenced in a study of blood T cells in healthy people across ages. Primed by a sample-barcoded 5' primer and a J-beta primer mix, a second PCR proceeded for roughly 6 to 12 cycles. In TCRdb, the 5' RACE reads were re-called with MiXCR into one record per CDR3 protein. The sample has about 1 million distinct CDR3 sequences, about 23% seen once. These data are also associated with another study on T cells of mothers and their children.

What was sequenced was blood. These receptor sequences come from a girl aged 2-10 years in good health.

This rearrangement joins TRBV6-5 to TRBJ2-1; 8 nucleotides agree with TRBD1. Germline CDR1 reads MNHEY; CDR2 reads SVGAGI. The CDR3 has 14 residues. V lost 4 bases to trimming and J lost 6 bases; unmatched junction nucleotides: 5. The CDR3 DNA reads as TGTGCCAGCAGTTGGACAGGGCGGGGCAATGAGCAGTTCTTC. Its translation is CASSWTGRGNEQFF.

This clonotype was found a few times. The chain combines TRBV20-1 with TRBJ2-5, with 9 bases identical to TRBD2. This CDR3 is built from 15 residues. V lost 2 bases to trimming and J lost 1 base; unmatched junction nucleotides: 5. From germline, CDR1 is DFQATT and CDR2 SNEGSKA (reference sequence). DNA of the CDR3: TGCAGTGCTAGATCGGCTAGCGGGATCCAAGAGACCCAGTACTTC. This codes for CSARSASGIQETQYF.

V usage is TRBV27 and J usage is TRBJ1-2; possibly TRBD1 for D (5 bases). CDR3 length: 13 residues. Trimming shortened V by 1 base and J by 8 bases, and 11 bases separated the two germline ends. CDR1 MNHEY and CDR2 SMNVEV come from the germline V gene (reference sequence). In DNA form, the CDR3 reads TGTGCCAGCAGTTTATTATTCCGGGGCGGCTACACCTTC. Amino acids: CASSLLFRGGYTF.

This clonotype was counted only a few times. The chain couples TRBV12-3 or TRBV12-4 to TRBJ2-7; D call uncertain. V was clipped by 5 bases and J by 5 bases, with 13 bases between them. There are 13 residues in the CDR3. The CDR3 loop is CASSLWFGNEQYF. The CDR3 DNA reads as TGTGCCAGCAGTCTTTGGTTTGGAAACGAGCAGTACTTC.

This chain links TRBV15 with TRBJ2-1; D is unclear. Germline CDR1 and CDR2: LNHNV and YYDKDF (reference sequence). The V end lost 0 bases, the J end lost 10 bases, and 10 bases lay between the germline ends. This CDR3 region has 13 residues. The CDR3 here is CATSRDYDVEQFF. The DNA for the CDR3 is TGTGCCACCAGCAGAGATTATGATGTAGAGCAGTTCTTC.

The chain employs TRBV20-1 and TRBJ2-5; D not resolved. V shed 2 bases and J shed 1 base, with 14 bases lying between them. Per germline, CDR1 DFQATT and CDR2 SNEGSKA (reference sequence). The CDR3 sequence is 15 residues long. In DNA, the CDR3 is TGCAGTGCTAGACAATCCGGGTATACCCAAGAGACCCAGTACTTC. Translated, it gives CSARQSGYTQETQYF.

This chain connects TRBV9 to TRBJ2-1; 9 bases are a match to TRBD1. The closer fit of TRBJ2-7 to the DNA end suggests the J call may be wrong. The CDR3 consists of 18 residues. The V gene's germline CDR1 is SGDLS and CDR2 YYNGEE. CDR3 in amino acids: CASSVGPGQGILEDEQYF. The CDR3 DNA is TGTGCCAGCAGCGTGGGACCGGGACAGGGAATTTTGGAGGACGAGCAGTACTTC.

Concerning this clonotype itself: One end of the junction is discordant with germline, which a read error may explain. V usage is TRBV28 and J usage is TRBJ2-5, with D perhaps matching TRBD2 (6 bases). Looked up from germline, CDR1 is MDHEN and CDR2 is SYDVKM. This CDR3 region has 14 residues. CDR3 amino acids: CASSLEGATNERFF. The CDR3 DNA reads TGTGCCAGCAGTTTGGAGGGAGCAACAAATGAGCGGTTCTTC.

This clonotype showed up just a few times. J is TRBJ1-6 and V is TRBV7-8, with no clear D. Germline V CDR1 and CDR2: SGHVS, FQNEAQ. The CDR3 is 15 residues long. Trimming removed 5 bases from V and 10 bases from J, with 18 bases in between. The CDR3 DNA sequence: TGTGCCAGCAGCGACCTGACTGCGATTAGGTCACCCCTCCACTTT. This codes for CASSDLTAIRSPLHF.

Turning to this clonotype: The junction and the germline gene differ at one end; a read error may be behind it. CDR3 loop: CASSELQGVGNTIYF. CDR3 nucleotide sequence: TGTGCCAGCAGCGAATTACAGGGGGTTGGAAACACCATATATTTT. The rearrangement uses TRBV25-1 and TRBJ1-3; TRBD1 aligns across 8 bases. The CDR3 has 15 residues. Looked up from germline, CDR1 is MGHDK and CDR2 is SYGVNS.

This clonotype has a handful of counts. The chain joins TRBV29-1 to TRBJ2-7; 10 positions agree with TRBD1. The CDR3 runs 13 residues. V shed 5 bases and J 3 bases; nucleotides not matched to a gene: 4. CDR1 is SQVTM and CDR2 is ANQGSEA in the germline V gene. DNA for the CDR3: TGCAGCGTTCTCCGGGACAGGGGCTACGAGCAGTACTTC. It translates to CSVLRDRGYEQYF.

The chain links TRBV4-3 to TRBJ1-6; 10 nucleotides line up with TRBD1. Trimming cost V 2 bases and J 13 bases; bases outside gene matches: 5. The germline V gene has CDR1 LGHNA and CDR2 YSLEER. There are 14 residues in the CDR3. CDR3 loop: CASSQPRQGAPLHF. DNA of the CDR3: TGCGCCAGCAGCCAACCCCGACAGGGGGCTCCCCTCCACTTT.

This clonotype came up a few times. The CDR3 DNA sequence: TGTGCCAGCAACCCCTTTGTGACAGATACGCAGTATTTT. This translates into CASNPFVTDTQYF. The rearrangement uses TRBV7-2 and TRBJ2-3, with unresolved D. This CDR3 spans 13 amino acids. Germline CDR1 and CDR2: SGHTA and FQGNSA. V lost 7 bases, J lost 3 bases, and 11 bases lay in between.

This clonotype was recorded a few times. V gene TRBV5-1 combines with J gene TRBJ2-4, with D possibly TRBD1 on 5 matching bases. The CDR3 runs to 14 residues. Germline CDR1 is SGHRS and CDR2 is YFSETQ. V was shortened by 6 bases and J by 5 bases, with 15 bases between the two germline ends. This CDR3 is CASKRMDNQNIQYF. CDR3 DNA sequence: TGCGCCAGCAAGCGAATGGACAATCAAAACATTCAGTACTTC.

This clonotype has more than one count but fewer than ten. J is TRBJ2-5 and V is TRBV12-3 or TRBV12-4, with 16 bases identical to TRBD2. This CDR3 contains 17 residues. V trimming: 7 bases; J trimming: 5 bases; junction bases outside the gene matches: 10. CDR3 protein: CASITGTSGGARETQYF. In DNA, the CDR3 is TGTGCCAGCATCACCGGGACTAGCGGGGGGGCGAGGGAGACCCAGTACTTC.

This clonotype was recorded a few times. The chain recombines TRBV28 with TRBJ2-1; D is possibly TRBD1 (6 bases). This CDR3 contains 13 residues. The V end lost 6 bases, the J end lost 6 bases, and 12 bases lay between the germline ends. Germline V gene lookup returns CDR1 MDHEN and CDR2 SYDVKM. Here the CDR3 reads CASSQQGSNEQFF. For the CDR3, the DNA is TGTGCCAGCAGCCAACAGGGAAGCAATGAGCAGTTCTTC.

This clonotype was observed a few times. V usage is TRBV9 and J usage is TRBJ2-1; D is unresolved. Trimming removed 4 bases from V and 7 bases from J, with 9 bases in between. Looked up from germline, CDR1 is SGDLS and CDR2 is YYNGEE. This CDR3 spans 12 amino acids. The chain's CDR3 is CASSSMGNEQFF. Here the CDR3 DNA reads TGTGCCAGCAGCTCAATGGGGAATGAGCAGTTCTTC.

This chain uses TRBV7-9 with TRBJ2-7; D unresolved. This CDR3 contains 15 residues. Germline V gene lookup returns CDR1 SEHNR and CDR2 FQNEAQ (reference sequence). The V end was cut by 4 bases, the J end by 5 bases, with 18 bases between. The DNA for the CDR3 is TGTGCCAGCAGCTCCCCTCTGATGGCCGGTGACGAGCAGTACTTC. As protein: CASSSPLMAGDEQYF. The full variable domain, rest sourced from reference TRBV7-9 and TRBJ2-7, is DTGVSQNPRHKITKRGQNVTFRCDPISEHNRLYWYRQTLGQGPEFLTYFQNEAQLEKSRLLSDRFSAERPKGSFSTLEIQRTEQGDSAMYLCASSSPLMAGDEQYFGPGTRLTVT.

This clonotype has more than one count but fewer than ten. The chain has TRBV20-1 and TRBJ1-6; 7 nucleotides match TRBD1. V was pared by 5 bases and J by 7 bases, with 8 bases of the junction left unmatched. The V gene's germline CDR1 is DFQATT and CDR2 SNEGSKA (reference sequence). The CDR3 runs to 14 residues. CDR3 nucleotide sequence: TGCAGTGCTGCCATCGGGACAGCAAATTCACCCCTCCACTTT. It is translated as CSAAIGTANSPLHF.

V gene TRBV9 combines with J gene TRBJ2-1; TRBD1 matches at 9 bases. The V segment lost 0 bases and the J segment 10 bases; nucleotides outside the gene matches: 11. The CDR3 covers 16 residues. The germline V gene encodes CDR1 SGDLS and CDR2 YYNGEE. CDR3 bases: TGTGCCAGCAGCGTAGAGGTCGGGACAGGGTCTAGGGAGCAGTTCTTC. This sequence encodes CASSVEVGTGSREQFF.

The chain carries TRBV6-9 and TRBJ2-4, with TRBD1 matching 8 bases. With V trimmed by 1 base and J by 8 bases, 16 bases remained unmatched. Per germline, CDR1 MNHGY and CDR2 SVAAGI. The CDR3 contains 18 residues. CDR3 protein: CASSYLNPPSDRGDIQYF. CDR3 coding DNA: TGTGCCAGCAGTTATTTGAATCCCCCTTCTGACAGGGGTGACATTCAGTACTTC.

The rearrangement joins TRBV6-2 or TRBV6-3 to TRBJ2-7; no clear D. Trimming took off 8 bases at V and 5 bases at J, with 16 bases between the two ends. Germline V gives CDR1 MNHEY, CDR2 SVGEGT. The CDR3 sequence is 13 residues long. CDR3 DNA sequence: TGTGCCAGCCACGATATTAGTGCTGACGAGCAGTACTTC. This encodes CASHDISADEQYF.

This chain connects TRBV9 to TRBJ1-1; D possibly corresponds to TRBD1 (6 bases). The germline V gene has CDR1 SGDLS and CDR2 YYNGEE. This CDR3 is 16 amino acids long. The V end lost 0 bases, the J end lost 0 bases, and 12 bases lay between the germline ends. The CDR3 reads CASSVELDSLNTEAFF. CDR3 bases: TGTGCCAGCAGCGTAGAGTTGGACAGTTTGAACACTGAAGCTTTCTTT. Using reference TRBV9 and TRBJ1-1 for the parts outside the CDR3, the full variable domain is DSGVTQTPKHLITATGQRVTLRCSPRSGDLSVYWYQQSLDQGLQFLIQYYNGEERAKGNILERFSAQQFPDLHSELNLSSLELGDSALYFCASSVELDSLNTEAFFGQGTRLTVV.

This chain connects TRBV4-1 to TRBJ2-5, with no clear D. The CDR3 has 16 residues. V lost 4 bases to trimming and J lost 4 bases, with 19 bases between them. Looked up from germline, CDR1 is MGHRA and CDR2 is YSYEKL. The CDR3 DNA reads TGCGCCAGCAGCCCACAACCCGGTACGTCAGGAGAGACCCAGTACTTC. As protein: CASSPQPGTSGETQYF.